These 29 T cell receptor beta chains share one sample of origin, sequenced in a study of cytomegalovirus exposure and HLA in healthy donors. It was with 60 Vbeta and 13 Jbeta primers that the PCR ran. Assay: immunoSEQ multiplex PCR; the TCRdb copy retains only in-frame clones and omits some. The sample table includes tens of thousands of clones. The source material was PBMCs. The receptor set was obtained from a woman aged 45-65 years in good health and CMV-seropositive.

This rearrangement joins TRBV30 to TRBJ1-3; D gene ambiguous. The CDR3 loop spans 12 amino acids. V was clipped by 3 bases and J by 0 bases, with 3 bases between them. Per germline, CDR1 GTSNPN and CDR2 SVGIG (reference sequence). The CDR3 nucleotides read TGTGCCTGGAGATACTCTGGAAACACCATATATTTT. Translated: CAWRYSGNTIYF. Full variable domain (outside the CDR3, taken from reference TRBV30 and TRBJ1-3): SQTIHQWPATLVQPVGSPLSLECTVEGTSNPNLYWYRQAAGRGLQLLFYSVGIGQISSEVPQNLSASRPQDRQFILSSKKLLLSDSGFYLCAWRYSGNTIYFGEGSWLTVV.

This rearrangement joins TRBV6-5 to TRBJ2-1; 9 bases align to TRBD1. This CDR3 comprises 15 residues. Germline V CDR1 and CDR2: MNHEY, SVGAGI. With 7 bases clipped from V and 3 bases from J, the junction kept 7 bases outside the gene matches. For the CDR3, the DNA is TGTGCCAGCATGGTGGACAGGGGCGTCTACAATGAGCAGTTCTTC. Its translation is CASMVDRGVYNEQFF.

V gene TRBV4-2 combines with J gene TRBJ2-7; 8 bases map to TRBD2. The CDR3 spans 15 residues. Germline V gene data show CDR1 as LGHNA and CDR2 as YNFKEQ. V lost 0 bases, J lost 0 bases, and 1 base stayed unmatched. In nucleotides, the CDR3 is TGTGCCAGCAGCCAAGATCTAGCGGGCTCCTACGAGCAGTACTTC. Translated: CASSQDLAGSYEQYF.

The CDR3 region has the DNA TGTGCCAGCAGCTTGGCTAGGAACACTGAAGCTTTCTTT. Its protein is CASSLARNTEAFF. The chain uses TRBV11-2 and TRBJ1-1, with D unresolved. Germline V gene sequence: CDR1 SGHAT, CDR2 FQNNGV. V lost 3 bases and J lost 1, with 6 bases in between. The CDR3 contains 13 residues.

The J gene is TRBJ2-1, the V gene TRBV7-2, with TRBD2 matching over 9 bases. V was clipped by 5 bases and J by 6 bases; unmatched bases: 14. The CDR3 has 17 residues. The germline V gene has CDR1 SGHTA and CDR2 FQGNSA. The CDR3: CASSKGTSTQAVNEQFF. In nucleotides, the CDR3 is TGTGCCAGCAGCAAGGGGACTAGCACACAAGCGGTCAATGAGCAGTTCTTC.

The rearrangement joins TRBV28 to TRBJ2-7; D ambiguous. Germline V gives CDR1 MDHEN, CDR2 SYDVKM. The CDR3 consists of 13 residues. Trimming took 6 bases from V and 0 from J, leaving 9 bases between them. The CDR3: CASSLRLSYEQYF. The DNA for the CDR3 is TGTGCCAGCAGCCTGAGACTCTCCTACGAGCAGTACTTC.

The chain carries TRBV2 and TRBJ2-1; TRBD2 aligns across 14 bases. The ends lost 8 bases at V and 7 bases at J; junction bases unmatched: 4. Germline values: CDR1 SNHLY, CDR2 FYNNEI. CDR3 size: 14 residues. The CDR3 reads CASHRTSGGNEQFF. The CDR3 region has the DNA TGTGCCAGCCACCGGACTAGCGGGGGGAATGAGCAGTTCTTC.

This sequence joins TRBV14 and TRBJ1-2; 7 positions match TRBD1. Germline CDR1 SGHDN, CDR2 FVKESK. Germline trimming cut 6 bases from V and 2 bases from J; bases unmatched to any gene: 6. The CDR3 has 14 amino acids. The CDR3 sequence is CASSRKGANYGYTF. Here the CDR3 DNA reads TGTGCCAGCAGTAGAAAGGGGGCGAACTATGGCTACACCTTC.

The rearrangement links TRBV12-2 to TRBJ2-5; TRBD2, the D gene given by the table, was not confirmed from the DNA. TRBV12-2 is annotated as a pseudogene. The CDR3 runs 11 residues. CDR3 in DNA: TGTGCAAGTCGCCTACCCGGGACCCAGTACTTC. Translated, it gives CASRLPGTQYF.

The rearrangement joins TRBV7-2 to TRBJ1-1, with TRBD1 as a possible D gene (5 bases). Trimming left V 4 bases short and J 1 base short, with 10 bases between. The CDR3 has 14 residues. Germline V gives CDR1 SGHTA, CDR2 FQGNSA. For the CDR3, the DNA is TGTGCCAGCAGCTATCGCAGGGAGAACACTGAAGCTTTCTTT. Encoded protein: CASSYRRENTEAFF.

This chain uses TRBV2 with TRBJ2-6, with a tentative D call TRBD2 (5 bases). V was cut by 7 bases and J by 0 bases, with 7 bases left in between. Germline-derived CDR1 and CDR2 are SNHLY and FYNNEI. The CDR3 has 14 amino acids. The CDR3 DNA follows: TGTGCCAGCATGGAGGTCTCTGGGGCCAACGTCCTGACTTTC. This sequence encodes CASMEVSGANVLTF.

Turning to this clone: At the DNA level, this CDR3 is encoded by other sequences in the same sample as well. The chain is built from TRBV30 and TRBJ1-5, with unresolved D. The ends were cut back, 0 bases at V and 6 bases at J, with 9 bases in the middle. The CDR3 totals 13 residues. Germline V gene sequence: CDR1 GTSNPN, CDR2 SVGIG (reference sequence). CDR3 in DNA: TGTGCCTGGAGTGTAGCAGGCAGTCAGCCCCAGCATTTT. Amino acids: CAWSVAGSQPQHF.

CDR3 protein: CASSHPGQPYGYTF. CDR3 nucleotides: TGTGCCAGCAGCCACCCGGGACAACCATATGGCTACACCTTC. The chain employs TRBV4-2 and TRBJ1-2, with D perhaps matching TRBD1 (6 bases). The length of the CDR3 is 14 residues. Trimming removed 3 bases at V and 5 bases at J, with 13 bases between. Germline V gene sequence: CDR1 LGHNA, CDR2 YNFKEQ.

The rearrangement links TRBV7-2 to TRBJ2-7; a possible D gene is TRBD2 (6 bases). The CDR3 is made up of 13 amino acids. From germline, CDR1 is SGHTA and CDR2 FQGNSA. V gave up 6 bases and J gave up 3 bases, with 12 bases separating them. The CDR3 region has the DNA TGTGCCAGCAGTCTATGGGGGGACTACGAGCAGTACTTC. It is translated as CASSLWGDYEQYF.

The V call is TRBV28, the J call TRBJ1-1; D unresolved. CDR3 length equals 12 residues. Germline lookup yields CDR1 MDHEN and CDR2 SYDVKM. V was clipped by 6 bases and J by 4 bases, with 9 bases between them. The CDR3 protein is CASSPSVTEAFF. For the CDR3, the DNA is TGTGCCAGCAGCCCGAGCGTCACTGAAGCTTTCTTT.

The rearrangement links TRBV5-1 to TRBJ2-2, with TRBD1 as a possible D gene (7 bases). The V and J ends lost 4 bases and 1 base respectively, with 14 bases between them. Germline CDR1 is SGHRS and CDR2 is YFSETQ. This CDR3 spans 16 amino acids. The CDR3 coding sequence is TGCGCCAGCAGCGAGGAGGGGACAGTGAACACCGGGGAGCTGTTTTTT. Encoded protein: CASSEEGTVNTGELFF.

The V and J genes are TRBV29-1 and TRBJ1-1, with 7 bases identical to TRBD1. There are 13 residues in the CDR3. Trimming cost V 6 bases and J 2 bases; bases outside gene matches: 6. The germline V gene has CDR1 SQVTM and CDR2 ANQGSEA. The CDR3 loop reads CSVLRGQNTEAFF. CDR3 nucleotides: TGCAGCGTCCTAAGGGGGCAAAACACTGAAGCTTTCTTT.

This rearrangement joins TRBV19 to TRBJ2-3; 8 nucleotides align to TRBD2. This CDR3 is 14 amino acids long. Per the germline V gene, CDR1 is LNHDA and CDR2 is SQIVND (reference sequence). The junction had 7 bases not matched to a gene; V was cut back by 5 bases and J by 6 bases. The CDR3 loop is CASSFGGGADTQYF. CDR3 nucleotide sequence: TGTGCCAGTAGTTTCGGGGGGGGTGCGGATACGCAGTATTTT.

The chain combines TRBV13 with TRBJ2-3, with a tentative D call TRBD2 (6 bases). Trimming took off 5 bases at V and 2 bases at J, with 20 bases between the two ends. The CDR3 has 17 amino acids. The germline V gene has CDR1 PRHDT and CDR2 FYEKMQ (reference sequence). CDR3 bases: TGTGCCAGCAGCGCGTCGACTAGTTGGCATTTCACAGATACGCAGTATTTT. Residues: CASSASTSWHFTDTQYF.

V is TRBV14 and J is TRBJ2-5, with D possibly matching TRBD1 (6 bases). CDR1 is SGHDN and CDR2 is FVKESK in the germline V gene. The CDR3 contains 14 residues. V was clipped by 2 bases and J by 1 base, with 8 bases between them. In nucleotides, the CDR3 is TGTGCCAGCAGCCAAAACAGGGCCCAAGAGACCCAGTACTTC. Encoded protein: CASSQNRAQETQYF.

CDR3 in amino acids: CASSRPSGGQETQYF. Here the CDR3 DNA reads TGTGCCAGCTCACGTCCTAGCGGGGGCCAAGAGACCCAGTACTTC. This chain uses TRBV18 with TRBJ2-5, with TRBD2 identical over 10 bases. V was pared by 4 bases and J by 1 base, with 3 bases of the junction left unmatched. Germline V CDR1 and CDR2: KGHSH, LQKENI. There are 15 residues in the CDR3.

The chain joins TRBV14 to TRBJ1-4; 8 nucleotides align to TRBD1. The CDR3 is 15 amino acids. The junction had 4 bases not matched to a gene; V was cut back by 1 base and J by 6 bases. The germline V gene encodes CDR1 SGHDN and CDR2 FVKESK. The CDR3: CASSQGQGKYEKLFF. The CDR3 DNA follows: TGTGCCAGCAGCCAAGGACAGGGGAAATATGAAAAACTGTTTTTT. The complete variable domain, with remaining parts taken from reference TRBV14 and TRBJ1-4, reads EAGVTQFPSHSVIEKGQTVTLRCDPISGHDNLYWYRRVMGKEIKFLLHFVKESKQDESGMPNNRFLAERTGGTYSTLKVQPAELEDSGVYFCASSQGQGKYEKLFFGSGTQLSVL.

This rearrangement joins TRBV11-2 to TRBJ1-5; no reliable D call. The germline gives CDR1 SGHAT, CDR2 FQNNGV. The V gene lost 1 base and the J gene lost 0 bases, with 10 bases spanning the gap. The CDR3 extends over 16 amino acids. DNA of the CDR3: TGTGCCAGCAGCTTAGGAGCAGGATATAGCAATCAGCCCCAGCATTTT. Its translation: CASSLGAGYSNQPQHF. Based on the CDR3 plus reference TRBV11-2 and TRBJ1-5, the full variable domain is EAGVAQSPRYKIIEKRQSVAFWCNPISGHATLYWYQQILGQGPKLLIQFQNNGVVDDSQLPKDRFSAERLKGVDSTLKIQPAKLEDSAVYLCASSLGAGYSNQPQHFGDGTRLSIL.

The chain combines TRBV7-9 with TRBJ1-2, with a weak D call TRBD1 (6 bases). Germline-derived CDR1 and CDR2 are SEHNR and FQNEAQ (reference sequence). V was pared by 4 bases and J by 2 bases, with 17 bases between. The CDR3 has 16 amino acids. CDR3: CASSSRGGGENYGYTF. The CDR3 DNA is TGTGCCAGCAGCTCCCGGGGAGGGGGGGAAAACTATGGCTACACCTTC.

The genes are TRBV18 and TRBJ2-1; maybe TRBD2 (5 bases). Germline V lookup: CDR1 KGHSH, CDR2 LQKENI. This CDR3 spans 16 amino acids. Trimming took off 1 base at V and 1 base at J, with 11 bases between the two ends. The CDR3 here is CASSPQGLASYNEQFF. In DNA, the CDR3 is TGTGCCAGCTCACCACAAGGGCTAGCATCCTACAATGAGCAGTTCTTC.

The rearrangement uses TRBV15 and TRBJ1-4; a weak D match, TRBD1 (5 bases). The CDR3 consists of 15 residues. Germline CDR1 reads LNHNV; CDR2 reads YYDKDF (reference sequence). V was clipped by 3 bases and J by 5 bases, with 13 bases between them. CDR3 region: CATSSGGHSNEKLFF. The CDR3 DNA is TGTGCCACCAGCAGCGGTGGACACTCCAATGAAAAACTGTTTTTT.

This chain joins TRBV10-3 and TRBJ2-5; weak D call: TRBD2 (6 bases). V shed 3 bases and J shed 5 bases, with 7 bases lying between them. CDR1 is ENHRY and CDR2 is SYGVKD in the germline V gene. CDR3 length: 12 residues. The CDR3 sequence is CAISDSGETQYF. The CDR3, as DNA: TGTGCCATCAGTGACAGCGGGGAGACCCAGTACTTC.

J is TRBJ1-1 and V is TRBV5-4; 8 bases map to TRBD1. J gave up 0 bases and V 4 bases, and 5 bases lay outside the gene matches. The CDR3 length is 15 residues. The germline V gene encodes CDR1 SGHNT and CDR2 YYREEE (reference sequence). CDR3 sequence: CASSGDRRMNTEAFF. Here the CDR3 DNA reads TGTGCCAGCAGCGGGGACAGGCGAATGAACACTGAAGCTTTCTTT.

The V call is TRBV10-1, the J call TRBJ2-7; possibly TRBD1 for D (5 bases). Deletions cut 5 bases from V and 2 bases from J, with 13 bases between. Germline lookup yields CDR1 WNHNN and CDR2 SYGVQD (reference sequence). The CDR3 spans 14 residues. The CDR3, as DNA: TGCGCCAGCAGTTTCCAGGACATGACCTACGAGCAGTACTTC. Protein sequence: CASSFQDMTYEQYF.